A selection of T cell receptor beta chains follows, all from one sample in a study of human T cells and chemical hapten exposure. A single record per CDR3 protein comes from TCRdb applying MiXCR to the RACE reads. Among about 77,000 distinct CDR3 sequences listed, around 9.3% were seen once. Source material: whole blood. The receptors originated from a female donor in good health. Some clones in this sample may be carry-over from other donors' samples. CDR3s include the opening cysteine and the closing phenylalanine or tryptophan. D genes are given only for firm matches. A clone size is listed for some rows: how often the clone was seen (once, few, many), or a class if it is expanded.

>TRBV20-1|-|TRBJ1-5|TRBD1
CSAYQGDNQPQHF
TGCAGTGCTTACCAGGGGGACAATCAGCCCCAGCATTTT
>TRBV5-1|-|TRBJ2-7|TRBD1
CASSPWTGGISYEQYF
TGCGCCAGCAGCCCCTGGACAGGGGGTATATCCTACGAGCAGTACTTC
>TRBV4-3|-|TRBJ2-3|-
CASSHDYYRAGTDTQYF
TGCGCCAGCAGCCATGATTATTACAGGGCGGGCACAGATACGCAGTATTTT
>TRBV29-1|many|TRBJ2-3|-
CSVEGYFGSTDTQYF
TGCAGCGTTGAAGGTTACTTTGGGAGCACAGATACGCAGTATTTT
>TRBV20-1|many|TRBJ2-7|-
CSAPGFLYEQYF
TGCAGTGCTCCGGGTTTTCTCTACGAGCAGTACTTC
>TRBV6-1|many|TRBJ2-3|-
CASSEEGGAPDTQYF
TGTGCCAGCAGTGAAGAGGGGGGGGCCCCAGATACGCAGTATTTT
>TRBV19|-|TRBJ1-6|TRBD1
CASSITGTENSPLHF
TGTGCCAGTAGTATAACCGGGACAGAAAATTCACCCCTCCACTTT
>TRBV15|many|TRBJ1-1|TRBD1
CATSRGRTGSTEAFF
TGTGCCACCAGCAGAGGTAGGACAGGAAGCACTGAAGCTTTCTTT
>TRBV12-3/TRBV12-4|-|TRBJ1-6|-
CASTLSSYNSPLHF
TGTGCCAGCACCCTAAGCTCCTATAATTCACCCCTCCACTTT
>TRBV4-2|-|TRBJ1-6|TRBD1
CASSQGDWTGNSPLHF
TGTGCCAGCAGCCAAGGGGACTGGACAGGGAATTCACCCCTCCACTTT
>TRBV7-8|-|TRBJ2-3|TRBD2
CASSLALAGGQISDTQYF
TGTGCCAGCAGCTTAGCCCTAGCGGGGGGCCAGATCTCAGATACGCAGTATTTT
>TRBV27|few|TRBJ2-7|-
CASSPAGAYEQYF
TGTGCCAGCAGCCCGGCAGGGGCCTACGAGCAGTACTTC
>TRBV7-2|-|TRBJ1-1|-
CASSSMNRMLNTEAFF
TGTGCCAGCAGCTCCATGAACAGGATGCTTAACACTGAAGCTTTCTTT
>TRBV4-2|-|TRBJ1-2|TRBD1
CASSRDRGGGYTF
TGTGCCAGCAGCCGGGACAGGGGTGGTGGCTACACCTTC
>TRBV18|many|TRBJ1-1|TRBD1
CASSPGQGHTEAFF
TGTGCCAGCTCACCCGGACAGGGCCACACTGAAGCTTTCTTT
>TRBV15|many|TRBJ1-6|-
CATAKSSYNSPLHF
TGTGCCACCGCGAAGAGCTCCTATAATTCACCCCTCCACTTT
>TRBV12-3/TRBV12-4|-|TRBJ1-1|-
CASSFWSTEAFF
TGTGCCAGCAGTTTTTGGAGCACTGAAGCTTTCTTT
>TRBV12-3/TRBV12-4|-|TRBJ1-1|-
CASSLSGTEAFF
TGTGCCAGCAGTTTGTCAGGAACCGAAGCTTTCTTT
>TRBV4-3|many|TRBJ2-3|-
CASSQYRTADTQYF
TGCGCCAGCAGCCAATATAGGACAGCCGATACGCAGTATTTT
>TRBV20-1|many|TRBJ2-3|-
CSARAPGTDTQYF
TGCAGTGCTAGAGCGCCAGGGACAGATACGCAGTATTTT
>TRBV6-1|few|TRBJ2-3|-
CATNPTGYTDTQYF
TGTGCCACTAACCCCACGGGTTACACAGATACGCAGTATTTT